This T cell receptor (beta chain) comes out of a study of regulatory T cells in long-lasting Graves disease. Regarding the study as a whole: Persistent disease preferred TRBV28, TRBJ1-2 and TRBJ2-5; new disease, TRBV20-1 and TRBJ2-1.

Ten or more counts support this clonotype. The antigen remains undetermined. In germline, CDR1 is SNHLY, CDR2 FYNNEI. V was cut by 2 bases and J by 4 bases, with 11 bases left in between. CDR3 size: 14 residues. Regarding time point: newly diagnosed GD, antithyroid drugs for less than 3 months. Preparation of the TCR library used RNA extracted from PBMCs. Clinicians diagnosed Graves' disease using American Thyroid Association guidelines. TCR beta libraries were built with iRepertoire HTBI primers and Arm-PCR of CDR3 regions. TCRdb fed the multiplex PCR reads into MiXCR, producing one record per CDR3 protein. Of about 460,000 distinct CDR3 sequences detected, approximately 15% appear once; the ten largest clones hold about 15%. The same data also went into a second study, on T cells in Graves' hyperthyroidism and ophthalmopathy. That work contributes: Uncontrolled infection, other autoimmune disease, pregnancy or lactation barred patients from enrollment. The study used the HTBI primer set for a first-round RT-PCR of the TCR CDR3.

The TCR comes from a woman aged 45-59 years with Graves disease. The sequences come from peripheral blood mononuclear cells (PBMCs), collected at new diagnosis, from a patient treated with antithyroid drugs. The chain employs TRBV2 and TRBJ1-2; D is uncertain. The CDR3 loop is CASSEKRDAYGYTF. The CDR3 DNA sequence: TGTGCCAGCAGTGAAAAGCGGGATGCCTATGGCTACACCTTC.